This TCR beta chain stems from a study of Graves' ophthalmopathy and Graves' hyperthyroidism. General study results and limits: The authors also found most expanded thyroid clonotypes above 0.001 frequency in blood.

This clonotype has ten or more counts. As yet, its antigen is unknown. Trimming removed 0 bases from V and 3 bases from J, with 8 bases in between. CDR3 length: 14 amino acids. Germline V CDR1 and CDR2: LGHDT, YNNKEL (reference sequence). Other autoimmune diseases, uncontrolled infections, pregnancy and lactation each led to patient exclusion. The PBMC fraction was derived from about 9.2 ml of fresh peripheral blood. RNA transcripts yielded amplified TCR beta CDR3 regions. First-round RT-PCR used HTBI primers; second-round multiplex PCR followed. TCRdb reanalysed the multiplex PCR reads using MiXCR and keeps one entry per CDR3 protein. The profile shows 680,000 or so distinct CDR3 sequences, about 24% of them singletons.

The rearrangement links TRBV3-1 to TRBJ1-1; D is unclear. The TCR sequence derives from a woman between 18 and 30 years old with stable Graves' hyperthyroidism. Some clones in this sample may be carry-over from other donors' samples. Sequenced input: peripheral blood. CDR3 amino acids: CASSQEVGYTEAFF. The CDR3 DNA sequence: TGTGCCAGCAGCCAAGAGGTGGGATACACTGAAGCTTTCTTT. Drawing the rest from reference TRBV3-1 and TRBJ1-1, the complete variable domain is DTAVSQTPKYLVTQMGNDKSIKCEQNLGHDTMYWYKQDSKKFLKIMFSYNNKELIINETVPNRFSPKSPDKAHLNLHINSLELGDSAVYFCASSQEVGYTEAFFGQGTRLTVV.